This T cell receptor (beta chain) emerged from a study of blood T cells in healthy people across ages (dated by TCRdb to the mid-2010s). About the investigation overall: In model experiments, template switching captured roughly one uniquely barcoded TCR beta cDNA molecule for every two T cells. The study measured age-related changes in TCR beta repertoire diversity using deep sequencing normalized with unique cDNA molecular identifiers. Donors were grouped into four age groups: young (average 16 years), middle-aged (39), aged (over 55) and long-lived (approximately 81). Donors of different ages were randomly distributed across sequencing lanes to avoid experimental bias. Two additional independent replicas of 1 million unique cDNA reads from the same blood draw were analyzed for two donors (one aged 18 to 30 and one aged 80 or older).

The receptor library was made with 5' RACE. Sequenced using an Illumina HiSeq 2500. A second PCR of roughly 7 to 12 cycles was run with a J-beta primer mix and a sample-barcoded 5' primer. A unique molecular identifier was introduced onto each TCR beta cDNA molecule by a template-switch 5' adaptor carrying 12 random nucleotides. Each sample yielded at least 2.5 million CDR3-containing paired-end reads. First-strand cDNA was synthesized from all RNA with the Mint cDNA synthesis kit, primed by a TRBC-specific oligonucleotide. Following uracil-DNA glycosylase treatment, a first 18-cycle PCR with universal primers M1SS and BC2_uni_R was performed on all cDNA. In the authors' own workflow: Normalization of each sample was performed by random selection of 1 million high-quality reads, each carrying a distinct molecular identifier. Instead of being binned into consensus sequences, reads that shared molecular identifiers were thrown out. MiTCR, run with a Q25 quality threshold and the strictest error-elimination algorithm, handled CDR3 identification, clonotype clustering and error correction. A nonparametric unseen species model with Euler transformation was used to estimate lower-bound total TCR beta diversity. In-frame beta chains were kept once TCRdb had trimmed the public reads at Q25 with fastp and called clones with MiXCR. Rows with one shared CDR3 protein collapse into an entry with the most common genes and DNA. TCRdb's processing, not the study's, gives the V and J calls here. The sample records 800,000 or so distinct CDR3 sequences, 62% of which are singletons. Around a quarter of the sample lies in the top ten.

The donors were around 39 Caucasian individuals from Russia, aged about 6 to 95 years, who were systemically healthy. About 10 milliliters of peripheral blood were drawn from each donor into EDTA-treated Vacutainer tubes. PBMCs were isolated by Ficoll-Paque density-gradient centrifugation, with at least 7 million obtained per sample. Trizol reagent was used to extract total RNA from the PBMCs, yielding at least 6 micrograms per sample. For every donor, flow cytometry on a PBMC aliquot measured the percentage of naive CD45RAhigh/CD27high T cells. About this clonotype itself: What this receptor recognizes is not known. Possible read error: a much larger clone is one base away.

Beyond this particular receptor, the publication reports: A strong correlation was found between observed TCR beta diversity and the percentage of naive T cells measured by flow cytometry. Estimates of total diversity from one million sequenced T cells were regarded as lower bounds and underestimates. Compared with the aged group, the long-lived group had more naive CD4+ T cells, fewer expanded clones and increased TCR diversity, suggesting age selection. Observed TCR beta diversity per million T cells fell roughly linearly with age, and a significant reduction was already apparent by age around 40. Because donor CMV infection status was unknown, age-related changes in expanded clonotypes were potentially confounded. Bulk unsorted PBMC profiling prevented conclusive comparison of naive and antigen-experienced compartments.

There are 15 amino acids in the CDR3, from cysteine to phenylalanine inclusive. Only the CDR3 DNA stays, 45 bases, in frame from base 1. CDR1 is given as MDHEN and CDR2 as SYDVKM, both from the germline V gene. The source is a young man in good health. Sequencing was done on a sample of blood. The rearranged chain carries TRBV28 and TRBJ2-3, and perhaps TRBD1 as D gene, on 5 matching bases. The DNA sequence follows: TGTGCCAGCAGTTTTAGGGCAGGGAACACAGAGACGCAGTATTTT. Its translation is CASSFRAGNTETQYF.